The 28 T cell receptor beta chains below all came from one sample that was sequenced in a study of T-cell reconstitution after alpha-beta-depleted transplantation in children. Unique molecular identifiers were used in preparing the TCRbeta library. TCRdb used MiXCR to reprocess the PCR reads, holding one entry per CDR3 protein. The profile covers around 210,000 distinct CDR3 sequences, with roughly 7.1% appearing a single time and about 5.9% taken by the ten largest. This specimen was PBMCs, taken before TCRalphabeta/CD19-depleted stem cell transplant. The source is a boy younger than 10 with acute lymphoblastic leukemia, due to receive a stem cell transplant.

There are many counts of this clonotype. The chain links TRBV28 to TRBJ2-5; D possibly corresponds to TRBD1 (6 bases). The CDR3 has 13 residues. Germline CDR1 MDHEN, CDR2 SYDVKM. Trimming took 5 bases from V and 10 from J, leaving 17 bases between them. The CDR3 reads CASSRTGTNIQYF. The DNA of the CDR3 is TGTGCCAGCAGTCGAACCGGGACAAATATCCAGTACTTC.

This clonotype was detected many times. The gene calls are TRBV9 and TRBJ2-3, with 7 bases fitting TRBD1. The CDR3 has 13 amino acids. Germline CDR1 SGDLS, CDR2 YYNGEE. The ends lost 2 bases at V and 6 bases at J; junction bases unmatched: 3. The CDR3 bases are TGTGCCAGCAGCGTCACAGGGGTTGATACGCAGTATTTT. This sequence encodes CASSVTGVDTQYF.

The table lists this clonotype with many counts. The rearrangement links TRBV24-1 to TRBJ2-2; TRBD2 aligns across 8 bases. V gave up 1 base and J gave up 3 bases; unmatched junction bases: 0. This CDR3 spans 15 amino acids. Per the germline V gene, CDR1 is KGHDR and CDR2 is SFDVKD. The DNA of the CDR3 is TGTGCCACCAGTGATTTAGCGGGAGACACCGGGGAGCTGTTTTTT. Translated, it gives CATSDLAGDTGELFF.

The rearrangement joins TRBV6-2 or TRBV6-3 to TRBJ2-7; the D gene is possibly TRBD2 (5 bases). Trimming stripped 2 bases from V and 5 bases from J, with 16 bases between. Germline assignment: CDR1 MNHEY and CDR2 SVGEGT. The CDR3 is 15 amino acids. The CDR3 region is CASSYSTGGSNEQYF. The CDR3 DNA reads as TGTGCCAGCAGTTACAGTACCGGAGGTTCGAACGAGCAGTACTTC.

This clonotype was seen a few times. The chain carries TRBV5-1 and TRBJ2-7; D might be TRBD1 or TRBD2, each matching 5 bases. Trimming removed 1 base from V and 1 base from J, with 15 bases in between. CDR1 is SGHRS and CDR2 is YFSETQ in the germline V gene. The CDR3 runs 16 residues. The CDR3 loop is CASSLYRGDLSYEQYF. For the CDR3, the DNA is TGCGCCAGCAGCTTGTATCGGGGCGACCTATCCTACGAGCAGTACTTC.

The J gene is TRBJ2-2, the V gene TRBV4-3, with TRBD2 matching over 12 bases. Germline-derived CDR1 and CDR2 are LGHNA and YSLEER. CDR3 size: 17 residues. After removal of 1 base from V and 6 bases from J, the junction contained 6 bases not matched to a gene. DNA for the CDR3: TGCGCCAGCAGCCAAGCACCTCCTAGCGGGGGGGCCGGGGAGCTGTTTTTT. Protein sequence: CASSQAPPSGGAGELFF.

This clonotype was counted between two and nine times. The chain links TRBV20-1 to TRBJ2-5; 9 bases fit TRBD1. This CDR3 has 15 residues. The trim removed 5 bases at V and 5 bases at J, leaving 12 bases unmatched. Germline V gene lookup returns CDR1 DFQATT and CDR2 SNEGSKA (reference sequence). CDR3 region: CSAWPGQGNSETQYF. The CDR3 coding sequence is TGCAGTGCTTGGCCGGGACAGGGAAATTCGGAGACCCAGTACTTC.

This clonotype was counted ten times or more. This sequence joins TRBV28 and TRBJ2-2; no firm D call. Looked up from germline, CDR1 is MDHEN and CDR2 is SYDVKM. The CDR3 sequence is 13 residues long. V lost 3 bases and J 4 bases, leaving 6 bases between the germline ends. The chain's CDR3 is CASSFSTTGELFF. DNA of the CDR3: TGTGCCAGCAGTTTTTCTACCACCGGGGAGCTGTTTTTT.

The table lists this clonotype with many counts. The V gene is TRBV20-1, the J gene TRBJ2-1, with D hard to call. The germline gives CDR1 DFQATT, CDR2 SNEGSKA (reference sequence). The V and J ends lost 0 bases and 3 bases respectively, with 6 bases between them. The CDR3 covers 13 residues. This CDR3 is CSARDLIYNEQFF. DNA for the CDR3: TGCAGTGCTAGAGATCTCATCTACAATGAGCAGTTCTTC.

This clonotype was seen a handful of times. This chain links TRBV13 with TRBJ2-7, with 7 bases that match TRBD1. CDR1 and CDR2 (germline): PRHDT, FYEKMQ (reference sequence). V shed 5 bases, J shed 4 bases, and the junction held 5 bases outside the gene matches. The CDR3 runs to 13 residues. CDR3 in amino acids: CASSGQAGYEQYF. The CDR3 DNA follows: TGTGCCAGCAGCGGACAGGCCGGGTACGAGCAGTACTTC.

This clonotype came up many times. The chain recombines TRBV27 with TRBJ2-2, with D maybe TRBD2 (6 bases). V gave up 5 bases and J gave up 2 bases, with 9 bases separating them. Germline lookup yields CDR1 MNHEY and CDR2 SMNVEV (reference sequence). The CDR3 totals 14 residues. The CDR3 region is CASSTGLNTGELFF. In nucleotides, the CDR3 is TGTGCCAGCAGTACGGGACTTAACACCGGGGAGCTGTTTTTT.

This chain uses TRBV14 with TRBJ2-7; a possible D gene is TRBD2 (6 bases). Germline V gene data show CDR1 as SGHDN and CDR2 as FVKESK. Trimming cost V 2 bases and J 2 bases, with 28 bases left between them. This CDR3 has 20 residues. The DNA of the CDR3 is TGTGCCAGCAGCCAAAGTCCCGGCGGGACGCCGTTAGCGATTGCCTACGAGCAGTACTTC. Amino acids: CASSQSPGGTPLAIAYEQYF.

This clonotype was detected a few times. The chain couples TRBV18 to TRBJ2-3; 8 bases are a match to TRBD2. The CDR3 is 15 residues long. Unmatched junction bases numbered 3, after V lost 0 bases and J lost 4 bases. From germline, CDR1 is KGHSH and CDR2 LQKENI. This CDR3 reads CASSPPVGGADTQYF. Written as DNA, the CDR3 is TGTGCCAGCTCACCACCGGTCGGGGGGGCAGATACGCAGTATTTT.

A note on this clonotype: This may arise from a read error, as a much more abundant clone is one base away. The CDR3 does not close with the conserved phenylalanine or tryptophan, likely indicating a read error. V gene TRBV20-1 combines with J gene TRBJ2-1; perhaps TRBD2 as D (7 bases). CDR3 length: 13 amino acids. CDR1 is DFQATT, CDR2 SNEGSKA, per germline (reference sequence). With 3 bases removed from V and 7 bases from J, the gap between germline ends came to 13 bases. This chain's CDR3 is CSASGGLGNEQFS. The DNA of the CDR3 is TGCAGTGCTAGCGGGGGGCTGGGGAATGAGCAGTTCTCC.

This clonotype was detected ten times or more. This CDR3 reads CASSYGTMDEQYF. In DNA form, the CDR3 reads TGTGCCAGCAGTTACGGGACTATGGACGAGCAGTACTTC. The chain uses TRBV13 and TRBJ2-7; 7 bases are a match to TRBD2. CDR3 length: 13 residues. The ends lost 6 bases at V and 5 bases at J; junction bases unmatched: 7. CDR1 is PRHDT, CDR2 FYEKMQ, per germline (reference sequence).

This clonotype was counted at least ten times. The CDR3 loop is CASSQRGQGAYEQYF. Here the CDR3 DNA reads TGTGCCAGCAGCCAGAGAGGACAGGGGGCCTACGAGCAGTACTTC. The V and J genes are TRBV3-1 and TRBJ2-7; 10 bases line up with TRBD1. Trimming removed 3 bases from V and 2 bases from J; junction bases left unmatched: 4. Germline CDR1 reads LGHDT; CDR2 reads YNNKEL (reference sequence). There are 15 residues in the CDR3.

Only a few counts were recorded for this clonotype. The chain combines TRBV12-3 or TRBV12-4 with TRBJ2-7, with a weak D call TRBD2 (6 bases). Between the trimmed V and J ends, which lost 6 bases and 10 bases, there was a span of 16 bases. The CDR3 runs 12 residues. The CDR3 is CASSSSGDRQYF. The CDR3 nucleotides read TGTGCCAGCAGCTCCTCGGGGGATCGTCAGTACTTC.

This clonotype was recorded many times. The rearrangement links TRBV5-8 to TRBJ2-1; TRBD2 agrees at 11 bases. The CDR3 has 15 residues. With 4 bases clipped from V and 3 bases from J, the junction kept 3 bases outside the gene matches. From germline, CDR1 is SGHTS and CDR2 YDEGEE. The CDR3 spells CASSLSGGVYNEQFF. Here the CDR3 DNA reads TGTGCCAGCAGCCTTAGCGGGGGGGTCTACAATGAGCAGTTCTTC.

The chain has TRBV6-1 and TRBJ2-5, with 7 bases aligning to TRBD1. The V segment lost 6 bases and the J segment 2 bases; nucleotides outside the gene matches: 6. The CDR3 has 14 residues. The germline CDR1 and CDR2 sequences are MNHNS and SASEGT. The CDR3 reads CASRGPGQQETQYF. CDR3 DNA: TGTGCCAGCAGGGGACCGGGACAGCAAGAGACCCAGTACTTC.

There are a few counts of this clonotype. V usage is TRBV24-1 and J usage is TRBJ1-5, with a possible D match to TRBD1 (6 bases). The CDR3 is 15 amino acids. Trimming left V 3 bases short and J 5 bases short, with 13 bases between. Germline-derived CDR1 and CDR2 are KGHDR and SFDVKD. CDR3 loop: CATSDDRTGDQPQHF. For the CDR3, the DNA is TGTGCCACCAGTGATGACAGGACCGGGGATCAGCCCCAGCATTTT.

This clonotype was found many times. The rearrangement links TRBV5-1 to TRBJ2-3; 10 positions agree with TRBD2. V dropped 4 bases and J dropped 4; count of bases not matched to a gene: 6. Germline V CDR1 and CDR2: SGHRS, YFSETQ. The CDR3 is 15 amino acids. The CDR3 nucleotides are TGCGCCAGCAGCCAAACTAGCGGGGTCGCAGATACGCAGTATTTT. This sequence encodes CASSQTSGVADTQYF. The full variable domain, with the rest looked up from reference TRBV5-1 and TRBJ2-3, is KAGVTQTPRYLIKTRGQQVTLSCSPISGHRSVSWYQQTPGQGLQFLFEYFSETQRNKGNFPGRFSGRQFSNSRSEMNVSTLELGDSALYLCASSQTSGVADTQYFGPGTRLTVL.

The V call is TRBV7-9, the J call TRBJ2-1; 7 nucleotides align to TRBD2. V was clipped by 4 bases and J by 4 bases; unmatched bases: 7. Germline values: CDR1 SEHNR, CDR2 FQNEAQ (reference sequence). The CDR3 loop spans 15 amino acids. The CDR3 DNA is TGTGCCAGCAGCTCGGAGCGGGGAATATACAATGAGCAGTTCTTC. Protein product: CASSSERGIYNEQFF.

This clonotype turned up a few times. The DNA of the CDR3 is TGTGCCAGCAGGCCCGGGACTAGCGCTGGGAATGAGCAGTTCTTC. Amino acid sequence: CASRPGTSAGNEQFF. The genes are TRBV7-2 and TRBJ2-1, with TRBD2 matching 10 bases. CDR3 length: 15 amino acids. V lost 6 bases to trimming and J lost 7 bases; unmatched junction nucleotides: 9. Germline V gives CDR1 SGHTA, CDR2 FQGNSA. Variable domain in full (rest from reference TRBV7-2 and TRBJ2-1): GAGVSQSPSNKVTEKGKDVELRCDPISGHTALYWYRQSLGQGLEFLIYFQGNSAPDKSGLPSDRFSAERTGGSVSTLTIQRTQQEDSAVYLCASRPGTSAGNEQFFGPGTRLTVL.

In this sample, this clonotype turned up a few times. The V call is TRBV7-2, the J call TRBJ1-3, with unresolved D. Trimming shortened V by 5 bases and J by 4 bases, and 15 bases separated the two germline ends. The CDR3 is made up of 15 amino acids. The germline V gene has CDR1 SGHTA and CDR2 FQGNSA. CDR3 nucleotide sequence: TGTGCCAGCAGCGAGGCCTTGGGAGTCGGAAACACCATATATTTT. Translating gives CASSEALGVGNTIYF.

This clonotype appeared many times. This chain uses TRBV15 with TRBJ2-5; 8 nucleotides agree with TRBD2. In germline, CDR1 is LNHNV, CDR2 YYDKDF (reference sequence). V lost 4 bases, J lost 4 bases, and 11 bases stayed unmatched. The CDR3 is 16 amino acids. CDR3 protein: CATSILAALTLETQYF. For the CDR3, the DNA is TGTGCCACCAGCATACTAGCGGCCCTCACCCTAGAGACCCAGTACTTC.

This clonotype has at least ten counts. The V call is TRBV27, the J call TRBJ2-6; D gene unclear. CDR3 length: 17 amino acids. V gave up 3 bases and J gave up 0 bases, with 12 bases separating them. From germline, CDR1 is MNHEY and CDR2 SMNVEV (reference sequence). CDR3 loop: CASSLGAGTSGANVLTF. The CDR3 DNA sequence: TGTGCCAGCAGTTTGGGTGCAGGTACCTCTGGGGCCAACGTCCTGACTTTC.

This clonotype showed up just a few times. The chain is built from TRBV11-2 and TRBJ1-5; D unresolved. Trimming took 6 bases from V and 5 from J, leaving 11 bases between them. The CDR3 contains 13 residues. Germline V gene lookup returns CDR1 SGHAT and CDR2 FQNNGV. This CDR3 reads CASSKSGDQPQHF. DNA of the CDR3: TGTGCCAGCAGTAAATCGGGAGATCAGCCCCAGCATTTT.

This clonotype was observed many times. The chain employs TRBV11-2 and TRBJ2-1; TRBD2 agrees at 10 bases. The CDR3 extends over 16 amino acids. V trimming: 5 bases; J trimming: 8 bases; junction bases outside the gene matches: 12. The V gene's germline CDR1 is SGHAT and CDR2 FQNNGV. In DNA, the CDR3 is TGTGCCAGCAGCGGATACTCTAGCGGGAGATCGGATGAGCAGTTCTTC. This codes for CASSGYSSGRSDEQFF.